The 24 T cell receptor beta chains below all came from one sample that was sequenced in a study of glioma-infiltrating T cells after dendritic cell vaccination. The table came from immunoSEQ multiplex PCR; TCRdb's copy has only in-frame clones and leaves some out. The sample includes 85,000 to 95,000 clones, over 75% of them seen just once. The material sequenced was blood, taken before dendritic cell vaccination. The source of these receptors is a human donor with glioblastoma.

This clone was seen just once. The rearrangement links TRBV30 to TRBJ1-4, with 10 bases lining up with TRBD1. This CDR3 region has 14 residues. The V and J ends lost 3 bases and 5 bases, in that order; junction bases with no gene match: 3. In germline, CDR1 is GTSNPN, CDR2 SVGIG (reference sequence). The CDR3 protein is CAWRADRGNEKLFF. The CDR3 DNA reads as TGTGCCTGGAGGGCGGACAGGGGGAATGAAAAACTGTTTTTT.

The chain combines TRBV4-3 with TRBJ1-2, with D unresolved. The germline gives CDR1 LGHNA, CDR2 YSLEER. This CDR3 is built from 15 residues. The V and J ends lost 0 bases and 4 bases respectively, with 12 bases between them. CDR3 protein: CASSQDLGESYGYTF. Here the CDR3 DNA reads TGCGCCAGCAGCCAAGATCTTGGGGAGAGCTATGGCTACACCTTC.

The chain joins TRBV19 to TRBJ2-1; 12 bases match TRBD2. Germline V gives CDR1 LNHDA, CDR2 SQIVND (reference sequence). J lost 6 bases, V lost 4 bases, and 4 bases had no gene match. The length of the CDR3 is 15 residues. The CDR3 coding sequence is TGTGCCAGTAGTAGGGGACTAGCGGGCCCCAATGAGCAGTTCTTC. As protein: CASSRGLAGPNEQFF.

This clone was detected only a few times. The chain employs TRBV19 and TRBJ2-4, with 7 bases fitting TRBD2. The CDR3 runs to 16 residues. Per germline, CDR1 LNHDA and CDR2 SQIVND (reference sequence). J lost 3 bases, V lost 3 bases, and 8 bases had no gene match. The CDR3 region has the DNA TGTGCCAGTAGTATCCTAGCGGTTCGTGGCAAAAACATTCAGTACTTC. This sequence encodes CASSILAVRGKNIQYF.

The CDR3 region is CASSLFPEQQGNKNIQYF. Here the CDR3 DNA reads TGCGCCAGCAGCTTGTTTCCCGAACAACAGGGAAACAAAAACATTCAGTACTTC. This rearrangement joins TRBV5-1 to TRBJ2-4; tentatively, D is TRBD1 (6 bases). The CDR3 is 18 residues long. Trimming took off 1 base at V and 3 bases at J, with 20 bases between the two ends. Germline lookup yields CDR1 SGHRS and CDR2 YFSETQ.

V is TRBV5-1 and J is TRBJ1-1, with a tentative D call TRBD1 (6 bases). V lost 0 bases to trimming and J lost 0 bases, with 15 bases between them. The CDR3 extends over 17 amino acids. CDR1 is SGHRS and CDR2 is YFSETQ in the germline V gene. In DNA form, the CDR3 reads TGCGCCAGCAGCTTGGGAGCAGGGGATCTCATGAACACTGAAGCTTTCTTT. Protein product: CASSLGAGDLMNTEAFF.

The chain couples TRBV9 to TRBJ2-2; TRBD2 matches 9 bases. CDR3 length: 14 residues. Germline V CDR1 and CDR2: SGDLS, YYNGEE. Unmatched junction bases numbered 3, after V lost 2 bases and J lost 7 bases. The CDR3 sequence is CASSVTSGYGELFF. CDR3 DNA sequence: TGTGCCAGCAGCGTTACTAGCGGGTACGGGGAGCTGTTTTTT.

The rearrangement links TRBV5-4 to TRBJ1-1, with a weak D call TRBD1 (6 bases). Deletions cut 4 bases from V and 4 bases from J, with 11 bases between. CDR1 and CDR2 from the germline V gene are SGHNT and YYREEE (reference sequence). CDR3 length: 13 amino acids. The CDR3 nucleotides are TGTGCCAGCAGCCCCCCCAGGGGCACTGAAGCTTTCTTT. Residues: CASSPPRGTEAFF.

The J gene is TRBJ2-1, the V gene TRBV6-1; 9 positions agree with TRBD2. The germline V gene encodes CDR1 MNHNS and CDR2 SASEGT. V dropped 2 bases and J dropped 7; count of bases not matched to a gene: 3. CDR3 size: 14 residues. The CDR3 loop is CASSETLAGNEQFF. The CDR3 DNA sequence: TGTGCCAGCAGTGAAACCCTAGCGGGGAATGAGCAGTTCTTC.

The rearrangement links TRBV6-5 to TRBJ2-2, with TRBD1 identical over 7 bases. CDR3 size: 16 residues. Germline V gene sequence: CDR1 MNHEY, CDR2 SVGAGI. V lost 2 bases to trimming and J lost 3 bases; unmatched junction nucleotides: 6. DNA of the CDR3: TGTGCCAGCAGTTACCGAAAGACAGGGTACACCGGGGAGCTGTTTTTT. Amino acid sequence: CASSYRKTGYTGELFF.

This chain joins TRBV4-1 and TRBJ2-7; tentative D call: TRBD2 (6 bases). V was clipped by 0 bases and J by 5 bases, with 14 bases between them. Germline assignment: CDR1 MGHRA and CDR2 YSYEKL. This CDR3 region has 15 residues. CDR3 DNA: TGCGCCAGCAGCCAAGATCCGGGGGAAGGGAACGAGCAGTACTTC. It is translated as CASSQDPGEGNEQYF.

The rearrangement links TRBV6-6 to TRBJ2-3; TRBD1 matches at 7 bases. V was pared by 2 bases and J by 5 bases, with 4 bases of the junction left unmatched. This CDR3 region has 14 residues. Germline assignment: CDR1 MNHNY and CDR2 SVGAGI (reference sequence). The CDR3 is CASSYRGQVDTQYF. CDR3 coding DNA: TGTGCCAGCAGTTACAGGGGGCAGGTAGATACGCAGTATTTT.

The chain uses TRBV30 and TRBJ2-5; D may be TRBD2 (6 bases). This CDR3 has 13 amino acids. Per the germline V gene, CDR1 is GTSNPN and CDR2 is SVGIG (reference sequence). Trimming removed 0 bases at V and 3 bases at J, with 8 bases between. CDR3 nucleotide sequence: TGTGCCTGGAGTGTATGGGGGGAAGAGACCCAGTACTTC. It encodes CAWSVWGEETQYF.

V is TRBV11-2 and J is TRBJ1-1; unclear D gene. V gave up 0 bases and J gave up 1 base, with 3 bases separating them. This CDR3 has 13 residues. The V gene's germline CDR1 is SGHAT and CDR2 FQNNGV. CDR3 amino acids: CASSLDRNTEAFF. CDR3 coding DNA: TGTGCCAGCAGCTTAGACAGGAACACTGAAGCTTTCTTT. Drawing the rest from reference TRBV11-2 and TRBJ1-1, the complete variable domain is EAGVAQSPRYKIIEKRQSVAFWCNPISGHATLYWYQQILGQGPKLLIQFQNNGVVDDSQLPKDRFSAERLKGVDSTLKIQPAKLEDSAVYLCASSLDRNTEAFFGQGTRLTVV.

J is TRBJ2-2 and V is TRBV6-5, with D unresolved. In germline, CDR1 is MNHEY, CDR2 SVGAGI. V was shortened by 10 bases and J by 0 bases, with 9 bases between the two germline ends. CDR3 length: 13 residues. The CDR3 nucleotides are TGTGCCACCTCTATGTCGAACACCGGGGAGCTGTTTTTT. It encodes CATSMSNTGELFF.

The chain is built from TRBV7-7 and TRBJ2-5; a weak D match, TRBD2 (6 bases). The ends were cut back, 6 bases at V and 7 bases at J, with 24 bases in the middle. This CDR3 contains 16 residues. The V gene's germline CDR1 is SSHAT and CDR2 FNYEAQ (reference sequence). CDR3 bases: TGTGCCAGCAGTTCTACGGGGGTCGGACTAAGTGGGACCCAGTACTTC. Protein product: CASSSTGVGLSGTQYF.

The chain links TRBV7-8 to TRBJ1-2; the D is unclear. Germline CDR1 SGHVS, CDR2 FQNEAQ. The CDR3 length is 14 residues. Trimming left V 1 base short and J 2 bases short, with 8 bases between. Here the CDR3 reads CASSLDSQNYGYTF. The CDR3 DNA sequence: TGTGCCAGCAGCTTAGACAGCCAGAACTATGGCTACACCTTC.

There are a few counts of this clone. The chain is built from TRBV5-6 and TRBJ1-4, with D perhaps matching TRBD1 (6 bases). Trimming took 1 base from V and 4 from J, leaving 14 bases between them. Germline V gives CDR1 SGHDT, CDR2 YYEEEE. This CDR3 has 16 amino acids. CDR3 DNA: TGTGCCAGCAGCTTGTTCCGGGGCAGGGGTAATGAAAAACTGTTTTTT. It encodes CASSLFRGRGNEKLFF.

In DNA, the CDR3 is TGTGCCAGCAATCTGGCTGGGGGGACCTACGAGCAGTACTTC. Protein: CASNLAGGTYEQYF. J is TRBJ2-7 and V is TRBV2; D possibly corresponds to TRBD2 (6 bases). The CDR3 contains 14 residues. Germline V gene lookup returns CDR1 SNHLY and CDR2 FYNNEI. V gave up 7 bases and J gave up 2 bases, with 15 bases separating them.

As DNA, the CDR3 is TGCGCCAGCAGCTTGCCTACTGAGACCCAGTACTTC. Translating gives CASSLPTETQYF. The rearrangement uses TRBV5-1 and TRBJ2-5; no clear D. CDR3 size: 12 residues. Germline CDR1 reads SGHRS; CDR2 reads YFSETQ. The ends were cut back, 1 base at V and 5 bases at J, with 6 bases in the middle. Filled out from reference TRBV5-1 and TRBJ2-5, the complete variable domain reads KAGVTQTPRYLIKTRGQQVTLSCSPISGHRSVSWYQQTPGQGLQFLFEYFSETQRNKGNFPGRFSGRQFSNSRSEMNVSTLELGDSALYLCASSLPTETQYFGPGTRLLVL.

The V gene is TRBV28, the J gene TRBJ2-1, with 12 bases fitting TRBD2. The V gene's germline CDR1 is MDHEN and CDR2 SYDVKM. The CDR3 has 19 residues. The J segment lost 3 bases and the V segment lost 7 bases, leaving 16 bases of the junction unmatched. CDR3 coding DNA: TGTGCCAGCACCCACAGAGGGCTAGCGGGAGGGCCCCACTACAATGAGCAGTTCTTC. This gives the protein CASTHRGLAGGPHYNEQFF.

J is TRBJ1-2 and V is TRBV27; the match to TRBD1 covers 12 bases. Germline V lookup: CDR1 MNHEY, CDR2 SMNVEV (reference sequence). Trimming at V came to 4 bases and at J to 2 bases, leaving 2 bases not matched to a gene. The CDR3 has 15 residues. The CDR3 sequence: CASSSGQGANYGYTF. The CDR3 DNA reads TGTGCCAGCAGTTCGGGACAGGGGGCCAACTATGGCTACACCTTC.

The chain couples TRBV6-5 to TRBJ2-3; the match to TRBD1 covers 10 bases. Germline V gene data show CDR1 as MNHEY and CDR2 as SVGAGI. With V trimmed by 6 bases and J by 2 bases, 5 bases remained unmatched. The CDR3 has 15 amino acids. The CDR3 loop reads CASRPGQGNTDTQYF. The DNA for the CDR3 is TGTGCCAGCAGGCCGGGACAGGGGAACACAGATACGCAGTATTTT.

V usage is TRBV5-6 and J usage is TRBJ2-3, with 7 bases that match TRBD1. CDR1 is SGHDT and CDR2 is YYEEEE in the germline V gene. Trimming at V came to 5 bases and at J to 7 bases, leaving 13 bases not matched to a gene. The CDR3 covers 15 residues. CDR3 in amino acids: CASRDGTVLLNTQYF. CDR3 coding DNA: TGTGCCAGCAGAGACGGGACAGTACTTTTAAATACGCAGTATTTT.